The clone carrying this T cell receptor beta chain showed up many times. Its matching antigen is unknown. The sample belongs to a study of T-cell reconstitution after alpha-beta-depleted transplantation in children. The study's findings and limits: At the one-year point after transplant, T-cell counts and TCRbeta diversity were found to come mostly from T cells that had been newly produced. Expanded graft clones numbering several hundred reportedly gave rise to alpha-beta T cells about two months after transplant.

Unique molecular identifiers featured in how the TCRbeta library was prepared. TCRdb re-analysed the PCR reads in MiXCR, keeping a single row per CDR3 protein. The sample has about 300,000 distinct CDR3 sequences, over 9% seen once. The V gene end was trimmed by 5 bases and the J gene end by 2 bases; junction bases not matched to a gene: 3. Per germline, CDR1 ENHRY and CDR2 SYGVKD. The CDR3 has 14 amino acids. The J gene is TRBJ2-7, the V gene TRBV10-3; 10 bases fit TRBD1. Sample: PBMCs, taken before TCRalphabeta/CD19-depleted stem cell transplant. This receptor was identified in a boy under two years old with acute myeloid leukemia, due to receive a stem cell transplant. This CDR3 is CAISRTGGAYEQYF. The CDR3 DNA reads TGTGCCATCAGTCGGACAGGGGGGGCCTACGAGCAGTACTTC.